In this sample, the clone carrying this T cell receptor beta chain turned up a few times. Antigen unknown. The record originates from a study of blood T cells in healthy people across ages. Study findings and constraints: Naive T cell percentage showed a strong correlation with TCR beta diversity. Roughly linear age-related decline in beta diversity appeared, significant by age around 40.

A second PCR, run for roughly 7 to 11 cycles, used a sample-barcoded 5' primer plus a J-beta primer mix. TCRdb itself ran the 5' RACE reads through MiXCR, one entry per CDR3 protein. The table shows about 1.6 million distinct CDR3 sequences, with about 35% occurring only once. Unmatched junction bases numbered 1, after V lost 6 bases and J lost 2 bases. This CDR3 spans 12 amino acids. Germline CDR1 reads DFQATT; CDR2 reads SNEGSKA (reference sequence). V and J are TRBV20-1 and TRBJ1-5; TRBD1 matches at 7 bases. Sequenced sample: blood. This TCR came from a woman aged 25 to 39 in good health. The DNA for the CDR3 is TGCAGTGCCCAGGGGGGCAATCAGCCCCAGCATTTT. Encoded protein: CSAQGGNQPQHF.